What follows are 25 T cell receptor beta chains derived from one specimen sequenced in a study of shared T cell receptors in the human thymus. Method: immunoSEQ multiplex PCR; TCRdb's copy keeps in-frame clones and lacks some. Among some 700,000 clones, around nine tenths were seen once, and the ten largest hold about 0.01%. This sample was shared with a second study, whose subject was human thymus T cells.

Sequenced input: thymocytes. All receptors come from a boy under three years old with a congenital heart defect.

The rearrangement links TRBV4-3 to TRBJ2-6; 10 nucleotides match TRBD2. CDR3 length: 22 amino acids. CDR1 and CDR2 from the germline V gene are LGHNA and YSLEER. V shed 1 base, J shed 4 bases, and the junction held 19 bases outside the gene matches. Here the CDR3 reads CASSQGSGTSVIHLGGANVLTF. The CDR3 DNA reads TGCGCCAGCAGCCAAGGCAGCGGGACTAGCGTCATCCACTTGGGGGGGGCCAACGTCCTGACTTTC.

The chain recombines TRBV10-3 with TRBJ2-7; 10 nucleotides line up with TRBD2. Trimming at V came to 2 bases and at J to 4 bases, leaving 11 bases not matched to a gene. The CDR3 totals 17 residues. CDR1 and CDR2 (germline): ENHRY, SYGVKD. The CDR3 region is CAISERMASGSAYEQYF. The CDR3, as DNA: TGTGCCATCAGTGAGAGAATGGCTAGCGGGAGTGCGTACGAGCAGTACTTC.

The genes are TRBV28 and TRBJ1-5, with no clear D. The germline V and J ends were trimmed by 2 bases and 4 bases, with 6 bases remaining between them. CDR3 length equals 13 residues. The germline gives CDR1 MDHEN, CDR2 SYDVKM. The CDR3 nucleotides are TGTGCCAGCAGTTTAGGGGAGAATCAGCCCCAGCATTTT. Encoded protein: CASSLGENQPQHF.

The chain employs TRBV2 and TRBJ1-1; D is ambiguous. The length of the CDR3 is 14 residues. The V end was cut by 5 bases, the J end by 2 bases, with 12 bases between. Germline V lookup: CDR1 SNHLY, CDR2 FYNNEI. CDR3 in DNA: TGTGCCAGCAGTAACCCGGGTCACAACACTGAAGCTTTCTTT. Its protein is CASSNPGHNTEAFF. Combining the CDR3 with reference TRBV2 and TRBJ1-1 gives the whole variable domain EPEVTQTPSHQVTQMGQEVILRCVPISNHLYFYWYRQILGQKVEFLVSFYNNEISEKSEIFDDQFSVERPDGSNFTLKIRSTKLEDSAMYFCASSNPGHNTEAFFGQGTRLTVV.

V is TRBV27 and J is TRBJ2-1; D possibly corresponds to TRBD2 (5 bases). The CDR3 is made up of 16 amino acids. Trimming left V 2 bases short and J 9 bases short, with 20 bases between. Germline CDR1 and CDR2: MNHEY and SMNVEV (reference sequence). DNA for the CDR3: TGTGCCAGCAGTTTAAGGCAGGAGCGGAGCCCGGTTGAGCAGTTCTTC. The encoded protein is CASSLRQERSPVEQFF.

The rearrangement joins TRBV7-3 to TRBJ1-2; D might be TRBD1 (6 bases). Germline loops: CDR1 SGHTA, CDR2 FQGTGA. The germline V and J ends were trimmed by 2 bases and 5 bases, with 15 bases remaining between them. The CDR3 consists of 15 residues. In DNA form, the CDR3 reads TGTGCCAGCAGCTTAGGGGAACAGGGAGATTATGGCTACACCTTC. It yields the protein CASSLGEQGDYGYTF.

The V and J genes are TRBV5-1 and TRBJ2-3; 9 bases are shared with TRBD2. Unmatched junction bases numbered 9, after V lost 1 base and J lost 6 bases. Germline loops: CDR1 SGHRS, CDR2 YFSETQ. The CDR3 consists of 16 residues. The chain's CDR3 is CASSLWLAGPSDTQYF. Here the CDR3 DNA reads TGCGCCAGCAGCTTGTGGCTAGCGGGACCCTCGGATACGCAGTATTTT. Drawing the rest from reference TRBV5-1 and TRBJ2-3, the complete variable domain is KAGVTQTPRYLIKTRGQQVTLSCSPISGHRSVSWYQQTPGQGLQFLFEYFSETQRNKGNFPGRFSGRQFSNSRSEMNVSTLELGDSALYLCASSLWLAGPSDTQYFGPGTRLTVL.

The rearrangement links TRBV6-1 to TRBJ1-5, with no clear D. Per the germline V gene, CDR1 is MNHNS and CDR2 is SASEGT. This CDR3 contains 23 residues. V was trimmed by 0 bases and J by 0 bases, leaving 30 bases between them. The CDR3 DNA is TGTGCCAGCAGTGAAGCGCTTCGACGAGAGATCCACCCGCCCAGGTATAGCAATCAGCCCCAGCATTTT. This encodes CASSEALRREIHPPRYSNQPQHF.

J is TRBJ2-7 and V is TRBV14; tentative D call: TRBD1 (6 bases). CDR3 length equals 15 residues. Trimming took off 1 base at V and 1 base at J, with 11 bases between the two ends. Germline values: CDR1 SGHDN, CDR2 FVKESK. CDR3: CASSQAGTPSYEQYF. In DNA form, the CDR3 reads TGTGCCAGCAGCCAAGCCGGGACACCTTCCTACGAGCAGTACTTC.

Points on this clone: At the DNA level, this CDR3 is encoded by other sequences in the same sample as well. This rearrangement joins TRBV6-5 to TRBJ2-7, with TRBD1 matching 9 bases. This CDR3 has 13 residues. The junction had 3 bases not matched to a gene; V was cut back by 6 bases and J by 3 bases. The germline CDR1 and CDR2 sequences are MNHEY and SVGAGI. The CDR3 sequence is CASSRDRDYEQYF. The CDR3 region has the DNA TGTGCCAGCAGCCGGGACAGGGACTACGAGCAGTACTTC.

V usage is TRBV4-3 and J usage is TRBJ2-1, with TRBD2 matching 10 bases. CDR3 size: 16 residues. Germline loops: CDR1 LGHNA, CDR2 YSLEER. With V trimmed by 3 bases and J by 7 bases, 9 bases remained unmatched. This CDR3 reads CASSQESGRADNEQFF. CDR3 coding DNA: TGCGCCAGCAGCCAGGAAAGCGGGAGGGCCGATAATGAGCAGTTCTTC.

This CDR3 is CASSQDGGRGNTEAFF. CDR3 nucleotide sequence: TGTGCCAGCAGCCAAGATGGGGGCAGGGGGAACACTGAAGCTTTCTTT. This chain joins TRBV4-2 and TRBJ1-1; tentative D call: TRBD1 (6 bases). V lost 0 bases to trimming and J lost 1 base, with 12 bases between them. Germline V gene lookup returns CDR1 LGHNA and CDR2 YNFKEQ. This CDR3 has 16 residues.

The chain is built from TRBV7-9 and TRBJ2-1, with TRBD2 matching 10 bases. CDR1 and CDR2 from the germline V gene are SEHNR and FQNEAQ (reference sequence). V was pared by 6 bases and J by 4 bases, with 9 bases of the junction left unmatched. The CDR3 spans 16 residues. The CDR3 nucleotides are TGTGCCAGCAGTCCTTTTTCGGGACTAGCGTACAATGAGCAGTTCTTC. This encodes CASSPFSGLAYNEQFF.

The rearrangement joins TRBV18 to TRBJ2-1, with a tentative D call TRBD2 (6 bases). There are 18 residues in the CDR3. Germline values: CDR1 KGHSH, CDR2 LQKENI. V lost 3 bases and J lost 2, with 20 bases in between. CDR3 coding DNA: TGTGCCAGCTCACCTCCCCCATCCCTAGCGAGAACCTACAATGAGCAGTTCTTC. This gives the protein CASSPPPSLARTYNEQFF.

The V gene is TRBV4-3, the J gene TRBJ2-3; TRBD2 matches at 11 bases. The V gene end was trimmed by 1 base and the J gene end by 1 base; junction bases not matched to a gene: 10. This CDR3 has 19 amino acids. Germline lookup yields CDR1 LGHNA and CDR2 YSLEER. CDR3 in DNA: TGCGCCAGCAGCCAAGGGAACGCCCTGGGACTAGCGGGCACAGATACGCAGTATTTT. The encoded protein is CASSQGNALGLAGTDTQYF.

In its sample, this clone was seen a few times. The identical CDR3 is also encoded by other nucleotide sequences in the sample. This rearrangement joins TRBV5-6 to TRBJ2-7, with 11 bases fitting TRBD2. This CDR3 spans 14 amino acids. The junction had 2 bases not matched to a gene; V was cut back by 3 bases and J by 3 bases. CDR1 and CDR2 (germline): SGHDT, YYEEEE. In DNA, the CDR3 is TGTGCCAGCAGCTCCGGGACTAGCGGCTACGAGCAGTACTTC. It encodes CASSSGTSGYEQYF. The variable domain in full, with the rest retrieved from reference TRBV5-6 and TRBJ2-7, is DAGVTQSPTHLIKTRGQQVTLRCSPKSGHDTVSWYQQALGQGPQFIFQYYEEEERQRGNFPDRFSGHQFPNYSSELNVNALLLGDSALYLCASSSGTSGYEQYFGPGTRLTVT.

The chain carries TRBV4-3 and TRBJ2-7, with D perhaps matching TRBD2 (6 bases). The CDR3 sequence is 14 residues long. V lost 1 base, J lost 2 bases, and 9 bases lay in between. Germline values: CDR1 LGHNA, CDR2 YSLEER. The CDR3 nucleotides are TGCGCCAGCAGCCAAGGACTAGGAACCTACGAGCAGTACTTC. It translates to CASSQGLGTYEQYF.

The rearrangement uses TRBV9 and TRBJ2-7; 10 nucleotides agree with TRBD1. The CDR3 sequence is 19 residues long. Germline lookup yields CDR1 SGDLS and CDR2 YYNGEE. V lost 3 bases, J lost 7 bases, and 22 bases stayed unmatched. CDR3 loop: CASSATGTGANSGTREQYF. The CDR3 region has the DNA TGTGCCAGCAGCGCAACCGGGACAGGGGCGAATAGCGGGACTCGAGAGCAGTACTTC.

V and J are TRBV19 and TRBJ1-2; 8 positions match TRBD1. The CDR3 covers 13 residues. V gave up 5 bases and J gave up 8 bases; unmatched junction bases: 7. Germline CDR1 reads LNHDA; CDR2 reads SQIVND (reference sequence). The CDR3 protein is CASSGPTGEGYTF. The CDR3 bases are TGTGCCAGTAGTGGGCCGACAGGGGAAGGCTACACCTTC.

The chain employs TRBV27 and TRBJ1-1; D may be TRBD1 (6 bases). This CDR3 comprises 13 residues. Germline V lookup: CDR1 MNHEY, CDR2 SMNVEV (reference sequence). V lost 7 bases and J 1 base, leaving 10 bases between the germline ends. Written as DNA, the CDR3 is TGTGCCAGCACCCCGGACAGGAACACTGAAGCTTTCTTT. Its protein is CASTPDRNTEAFF.

The CDR3 region has the DNA TGTGCCAGCAGCAGGAGGGCGGCCTACGAGCAGTACTTC. Translation: CASSRRAAYEQYF. The J gene is TRBJ2-7, the V gene TRBV28; tentatively, D is TRBD2 (6 bases). The V end lost 6 bases, the J end lost 2 bases, and 11 bases lay between the germline ends. The CDR3 sequence is 13 residues long. CDR1 and CDR2 (germline): MDHEN, SYDVKM.

This clone was recorded only once. The rearrangement uses TRBV7-8 and TRBJ1-5, with D tentatively TRBD1 (5 bases). The CDR3 sequence is 15 residues long. With 1 base removed from V and 7 bases from J, the gap between germline ends came to 14 bases. CDR1 is SGHVS and CDR2 is FQNEAQ in the germline V gene. CDR3 nucleotides: TGTGCCAGCAGCTTAGAGCTGGGGCGGGGACAGCCCCAGCATTTT. This translates into CASSLELGRGQPQHF.

This chain uses TRBV30 with TRBJ2-7; D gene ambiguous. This CDR3 is built from 13 residues. Germline assignment: CDR1 GTSNPN and CDR2 SVGIG (reference sequence). V was shortened by 0 bases and J by 0 bases, with 6 bases between the two germline ends. The CDR3 nucleotides are TGTGCCTGGAGTGTATCAGGCTCCTACGAGCAGTACTTC. Translating gives CAWSVSGSYEQYF.

The gene calls are TRBV14 and TRBJ2-7; TRBD2 is a possible D gene (6 bases). Trimming cost V 1 base and J 6 bases, with 10 bases left between them. The CDR3 is 13 residues long. Germline CDR1 SGHDN, CDR2 FVKESK. The CDR3 DNA reads TGTGCCAGCAGCCAAGGCGCGGGGTCCGAGCAGTACTTC. This codes for CASSQGAGSEQYF.

Of note for this clone: The same CDR3 can be traced to other DNA sequences in this sample. This chain links TRBV28 with TRBJ2-1, with no clear D. Germline lookup yields CDR1 MDHEN and CDR2 SYDVKM. V lost 6 bases to trimming and J lost 1 base, with 10 bases between them. CDR3 size: 14 residues. CDR3 amino acids: CASSPTGSYNEQFF. Written as DNA, the CDR3 is TGTGCCAGCAGCCCGACCGGGTCCTACAATGAGCAGTTCTTC.